This T cell receptor beta chain emerged from a study of beta chain features in type 1 diabetes. Whole-study findings and limits: Within each of all four CD4+ subsets, Type 1 diabetes patients had TCRB CDR3s that were moderately but significantly shorter.

A note on this clone: What it recognizes is unknown.

All of the isolated RNA was reverse transcribed, so expressed TCRB transcripts were sequenced. TCRdb's copy holds only in-frame clones and misses some; the assay was immunoSEQ multiplex PCR. The data contain 600,000 to 700,000 clones, around 15% of them seen just once; the ten biggest clones take up 0.02% to 0.025%. This receptor was identified in a man between 18 and 35 years old with type 1 diabetes. The sequenced material came from naive CD4+ T cells from blood.

The CDR3 coding sequence is TGTGCCAGCAGTGCACAAAGAGGGGATAATGAAAAACTGTTTTTT. It codes for CASSAQRGDNEKLFF. The chain combines TRBV27 with TRBJ1-4; tentatively, D is TRBD1 (5 bases). Germline CDR1 reads MNHEY; CDR2 reads SMNVEV (reference sequence). Trimming took off 5 bases at V and 4 bases at J, with 14 bases between the two ends. CDR3 length equals 15 residues.